The 8 T cell receptor beta chains below all came from one sample that was sequenced in a study of low-dose radiotherapy and immunotherapy resistance in tumors. The sample's time point: after trial treatment. Treatment here: LDRT plus nivolumab, ipilimumab, low-dose cyclophosphamide and aspirin (RACIN trial). Covering alpha and beta chains, TRAV- and TRBV-specific primers were used for the first-strand cDNA. Amplification of TCRs used a constant-region primer and V-primer adapter for roughly 20 PCR cycles. One entry per CDR3 protein results from TCRdb running MiXCR on the reads. The table lists about 30,000 distinct CDR3 sequences, 45% to 55% of them singletons. The input for sequencing was PBMCs, taken after low-dose radiotherapy plus immunotherapy. The receptors come from a male donor with gallbladder cancer.

On this clonotype: A junction boundary mismatches the germline segment, possibly from a read error. This rearrangement joins TRBV6-2 or TRBV6-3 to TRBJ1-1, with 9 bases fitting TRBD1. The length of the CDR3 is 16 residues. Germline V CDR1 and CDR2: MNHEY, SVGEGT. The CDR3 DNA reads as TGTGCCAGTAGTTACGGAACCGGGACAGGGCTCACTGAAGCTTTCTTT. It yields the protein CASSYGTGTGLTEAFF.

In this sample, this clonotype turned up a few times. A far bigger clonotype differs at one base, so this is likely a read error. The gene calls are TRBV6-1 and TRBJ2-5; TRBD2 agrees at 8 bases. This CDR3 comprises 13 residues. Per germline, CDR1 MNHNS and CDR2 SASEGT. Unmatched junction bases numbered 12, after V lost 7 bases and J lost 11 bases. CDR3 sequence: CASTVAGLGEQYF. The CDR3 DNA is TGTGCCAGCACGGTAGCGGGATTGGGTGAGCAGTACTTC.

CDR3 bases: TGCGCCAGCAGCCGCACCGGGACTAGTAACGAGCAGTACTTC. This translates into CASSRTGTSNEQYF. The V call is TRBV4-1, the J call TRBJ2-7; 8 bases fit TRBD2. Germline V gives CDR1 MGHRA, CDR2 YSYEKL. The CDR3 totals 14 residues. The trim removed 4 bases at V and 5 bases at J, leaving 7 bases unmatched.

The V and J genes are TRBV20-1 and TRBJ2-5; D ambiguous. The CDR3 totals 15 residues. Germline CDR1 and CDR2: DFQATT and SNEGSKA (reference sequence). V lost 0 bases to trimming and J lost 2 bases, with 13 bases between them. Written as DNA, the CDR3 is TGCAGTGCTAGAGATTCAGGCACTATTCAAGAGACCCAGTACTTC. Translated, it gives CSARDSGTIQETQYF.

This clonotype occurred many times. The chain links TRBV6-2 or TRBV6-3 to TRBJ2-1; possibly TRBD2 for D (6 bases). The CDR3 contains 12 residues. Germline loops: CDR1 MNHEY, CDR2 SVGEGT. V was pared by 5 bases and J by 15 bases, with 17 bases between. The CDR3: CASSEYGEVLFF. The CDR3, as DNA: TGTGCCAGCAGTGAATATGGGGAGGTCCTGTTCTTC.

Details on this clonotype: This likely came from a read error, as a far larger clone is one base away. The chain employs TRBV7-2 and TRBJ2-7; 7 bases are a match to TRBD2. CDR1 is SGHTA, CDR2 FQGNSA, per germline. The trim removed 6 bases at V and 2 bases at J, leaving 10 bases unmatched. This CDR3 has 15 residues. In nucleotides, the CDR3 is TGTGCCAGCAGGTTCAGCGGGGTTGTTGCCTACGAGCAGTACTTC. Translation gives CASRFSGVVAYEQYF.

This clonotype appeared many times. V usage is TRBV12-3 or TRBV12-4 and J usage is TRBJ2-4; tentatively, D is TRBD1 (6 bases). Trimming removed 5 bases at V and 9 bases at J, with 14 bases between. The CDR3 is 13 amino acids. Written as DNA, the CDR3 is TGTGCCAGCAGTCATTACAGGGTGCCCATTCAGTACTTC. This sequence encodes CASSHYRVPIQYF.

The rearrangement links TRBV6-1 to TRBJ2-3; 9 positions agree with TRBD1. V gave up 4 bases and J gave up 0 bases; unmatched junction bases: 5. This CDR3 has 16 amino acids. Germline loops: CDR1 MNHNS, CDR2 SASEGT. The CDR3 nucleotides read TGTGCCAGCAGTGCAAACAGGGGGCTCAGCACAGATACGCAGTATTTT. This encodes CASSANRGLSTDTQYF.